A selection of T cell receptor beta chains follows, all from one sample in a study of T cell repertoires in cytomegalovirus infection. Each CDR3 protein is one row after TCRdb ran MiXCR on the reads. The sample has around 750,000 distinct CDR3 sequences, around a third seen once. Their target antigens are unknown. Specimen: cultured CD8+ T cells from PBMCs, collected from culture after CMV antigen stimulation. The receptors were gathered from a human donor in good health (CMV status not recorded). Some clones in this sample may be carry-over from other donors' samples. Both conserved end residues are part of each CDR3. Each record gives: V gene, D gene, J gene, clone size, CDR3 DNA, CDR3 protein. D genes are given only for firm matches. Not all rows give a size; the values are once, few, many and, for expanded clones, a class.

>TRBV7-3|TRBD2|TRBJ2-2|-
TGTGCCAGCCCTGTCCGGGACTACGACACCGGGGAGCTGTTTTTT
CASPVRDYDTGELFF
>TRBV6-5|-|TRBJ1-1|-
TGTGCCAGCAGTTATGTCGCGGGGGGTGAAGCTTTCTTT
CASSYVAGGEAFF
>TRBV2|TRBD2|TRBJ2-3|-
TGTGCCAGCAGTGAAGAATTGCGGGGGGGCGCAGATACGCAGTATTTT
CASSEELRGGADTQYF
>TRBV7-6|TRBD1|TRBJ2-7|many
TGTGCCAGCAGCCCCCGGGACAGGGTCTACGAGCAGTACTTC
CASSPRDRVYEQYF
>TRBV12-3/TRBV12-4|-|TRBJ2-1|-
TGTGCCAGCAGTTTCGGGACTTTTGAGCAGTTCTTC
CASSFGTFEQFF
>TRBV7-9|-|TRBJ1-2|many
TGTGCCAGCAGCTCACCCGGTCCTGATGGCTACACCTTC
CASSSPGPDGYTF
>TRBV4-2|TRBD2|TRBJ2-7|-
TGTGCCAGCAGTTTCGGACTAGCCCCCTACGAGCAGTACTTC
CASSFGLAPYEQYF
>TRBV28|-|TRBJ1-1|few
TGTGCCAGCAGTCTGAGCCCCTCGGGGCTTAACACTGAAGCTTTCTTT
CASSLSPSGLNTEAFF
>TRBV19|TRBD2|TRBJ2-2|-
TGTGCCAGTAGGACTAGCGGGGGGGCGTACACCGGGGAGCTGTTTTTT
CASRTSGGAYTGELFF
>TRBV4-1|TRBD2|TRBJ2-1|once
TGTGCCAGCAGCCTTTACACCGGGACTAGGGAATCCTACAATGAGCAGTTCTTC
CASSLYTGTRESYNEQFF
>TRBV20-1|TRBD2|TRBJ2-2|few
TGCAGTGCTAGAGATCAAGGGCTAGCGGGGTCCACCGGGGAGCTGTTTTTT
CSARDQGLAGSTGELFF
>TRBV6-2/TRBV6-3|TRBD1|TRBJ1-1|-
TGTGCCAGCAGTTACGCGGGACAGGGCGGGCCTGAAGCTTTCTTT
CASSYAGQGGPEAFF
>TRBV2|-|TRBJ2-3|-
TGTGCCCGCTCCTGGAGCGCCCCTTCAGATACGCAGTATTTT
CARSWSAPSDTQYF
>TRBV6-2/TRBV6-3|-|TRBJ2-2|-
TGTGCCAGCAGTTACCGCAGCACCGGGGAGCTGTTTTTT
CASSYRSTGELFF
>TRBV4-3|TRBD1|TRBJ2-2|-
TGCGCCAGCAGCCAAGAAGGGGGCTCGTGGATCGGGGAGCTGTTTTTT
CASSQEGGSWIGELFF
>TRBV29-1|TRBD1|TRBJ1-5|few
TGCAGCGTCTGGACAGGGGGCCATCAGCCCCAGCATTTT
CSVWTGGHQPQHF
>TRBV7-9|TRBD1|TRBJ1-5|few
TGTGCCAGCAGTAGCGACAGGGAGTCCCAGCATTTT
CASSSDRESQHF
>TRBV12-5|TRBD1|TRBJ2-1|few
TGTGCTAGTGGTTTGGTGGTTAGTGGGGACAGGGGCAATGAGCAGTTCTTC
CASGLVVSGDRGNEQFF
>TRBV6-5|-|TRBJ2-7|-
TGTGCCAGCAGTTACTCCAGGAGCTCCTACGAGCAGTACTTC
CASSYSRSSYEQYF
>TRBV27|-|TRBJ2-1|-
TGTGCCAACAGTTTACTGGGGACAACCTACAATGAGCAGTTCTTC
CANSLLGTTYNEQFF
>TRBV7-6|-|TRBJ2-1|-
TGTGCCAGCAGCTCCCTAGGGGGTTCCAGCTCCTACAATGAGCAGTTCTTC
CASSSLGGSSSYNEQFF
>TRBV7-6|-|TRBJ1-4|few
TGTGCCAGCAGCTTAGCGAGCTTTACAGGGTCTGAAAAACTGTTTTTT
CASSLASFTGSEKLFF
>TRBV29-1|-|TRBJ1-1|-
TGCAGCGTTGAAGTGGGACCTGGAGCTTTCTTT
CSVEVGPGAFF
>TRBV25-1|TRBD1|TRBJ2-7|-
TGTGCCAGCATCGGACAGGGGGGCTACGAGCAGTACTTC
CASIGQGGYEQYF
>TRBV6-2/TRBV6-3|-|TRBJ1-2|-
TGTGCCAGCAGTTTCCCCTCGGGGGGGCGAAGCTATGGCTACACCTTC
CASSFPSGGRSYGYTF
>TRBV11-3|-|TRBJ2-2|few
TGTGCCAGCAGCTCGGTCAAGGGTGTTACGGACACCGGGGAGCTGTTTTTT
CASSSVKGVTDTGELFF
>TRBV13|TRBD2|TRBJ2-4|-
TGTGTCAGCAGCCATAGGTCAGGACGGGGACTACCTTCCGAACAGTACTTC
CVSSHRSGRGLPSEQYF
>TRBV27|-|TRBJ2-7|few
TGTGCCAGCAGTTTATATGGCGAGCAGTACTTC
CASSLYGEQYF
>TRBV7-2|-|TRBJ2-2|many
TGTGCCAGCAGCTTAAGGTCCAGGCCCTCCGGCGATGGCGGGGAGCTGTTTTTT
CASSLRSRPSGDGGELFF
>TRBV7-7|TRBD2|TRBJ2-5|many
TGTGCTAGCAGCCGGACTAGCGGGGCCCAAGAGACCCAGTACTTC
CASSRTSGAQETQYF
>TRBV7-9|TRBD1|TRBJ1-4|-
TGTGCCAGCAGCGAGAGGGACAGGGGGAACGAAAAACTGTTTTTT
CASSERDRGNEKLFF
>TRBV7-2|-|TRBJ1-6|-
TGTGTCAGCAGCTTGACCGAGGTCCGATCACCCCTCCACTTT
CVSSLTEVRSPLHF
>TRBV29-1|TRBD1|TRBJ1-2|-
TGCAGCGTTGAAAGGACAGGCTATGGCTACACCTTC
CSVERTGYGYTF
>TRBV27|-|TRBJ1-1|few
TGTGCCAGCAGTTTATCATTGGGGGTGAACACTGAAGCTTTCTTT
CASSLSLGVNTEAFF
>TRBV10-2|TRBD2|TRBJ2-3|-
TGCGCCAGCAGTGAGAGCGGGGGGGCCAATACGCAGTATTTT
CASSESGGANTQYF
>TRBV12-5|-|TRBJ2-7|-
TGTGCTAGTGGTCTCCTGTTGAAGGGGGATGACGAGCAGTACTTC
CASGLLLKGDDEQYF
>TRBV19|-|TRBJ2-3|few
TGTGCCAGTAGTATATTACCTAGTGGCACAGATACGCAGTATTTT
CASSILPSGTDTQYF
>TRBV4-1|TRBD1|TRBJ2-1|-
TGCGCCAGCAGCCTTAGAGCCGGGACAGTAAATGAGCAGTTCTTC
CASSLRAGTVNEQFF
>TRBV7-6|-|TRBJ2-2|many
TGTGCCAGCAGCCCCCCGGGACACACCGGGGAGCTGTTTTTT
CASSPPGHTGELFF
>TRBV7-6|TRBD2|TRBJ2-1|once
TGTGCTAGCAGCTTATTGGCGGGGGTCTTCTCCTACAATGAGCAGTTCTTC
CASSLLAGVFSYNEQFF
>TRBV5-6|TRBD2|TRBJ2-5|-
TGTGCCAGCACCGGGGGGGGACTAGCGGCGATAGGAATACAAGAGACCCAGTACTTC
CASTGGGLAAIGIQETQYF
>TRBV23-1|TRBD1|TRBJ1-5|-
TGCGCCAGCAGTCAATGGGCAGGGGGCCGCAATCAGCCCCAGCATTTT
CASSQWAGGRNQPQHF
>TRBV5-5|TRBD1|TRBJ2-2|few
TGTGCCAGCAGCTTGGGCGGACAGGCGCACACCGGGGAGCTGTTTTTT
CASSLGGQAHTGELFF
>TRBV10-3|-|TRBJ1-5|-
TGTGCCATCGGAGACGGAAGCAATCAGCCCCAGCATTTT
CAIGDGSNQPQHF
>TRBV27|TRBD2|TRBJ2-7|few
TGTGCCAGCAGTTACGGGGGGGGACGGAACTACGAGCAGTACTTC
CASSYGGGRNYEQYF
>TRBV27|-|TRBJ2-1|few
TGTGCCAGCAGTTCTCGGGGGGCCGGGAATGAGCAGTTCTTC
CASSSRGAGNEQFF
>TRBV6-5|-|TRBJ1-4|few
TGTGCCAGCGGCCGCGAAGGGGCAGCTAATGAAAAACTGTTTTTT
CASGREGAANEKLFF
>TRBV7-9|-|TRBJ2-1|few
TGTGCCAGCAGGACAGGAGCCAATGAGCAGTTCTTC
CASRTGANEQFF
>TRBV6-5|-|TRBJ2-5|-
TGTGCCAGCAGTGACCCGGGCCGAACCCTGGAGACCCAGTACTTC
CASSDPGRTLETQYF
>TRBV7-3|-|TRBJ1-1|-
TGTGCCAGCAGCTATGTATCAGGGGACGGTCGCCCCGAAGCTTTCTTT
CASSYVSGDGRPEAFF
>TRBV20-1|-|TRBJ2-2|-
TGCAGTGCTAAGGGGGACACCTCCGGGGAGCTGTTTTTT
CSAKGDTSGELFF
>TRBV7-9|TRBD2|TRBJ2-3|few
TGTGCCAGCAGCTCCCCTCTGCGGGGGTCGGGGGATTTT
CASSSPLRGSGDF
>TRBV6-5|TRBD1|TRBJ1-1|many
TGTGCCAGCAGTTACCTGGGACAGGGGGTCTCGAACACTGAAGCTTTCTTT
CASSYLGQGVSNTEAFF
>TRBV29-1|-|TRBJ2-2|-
TGCAGCGTTGCTCCGGGACGAGGGACCGGGGAGCTGTTTTTT
CSVAPGRGTGELFF
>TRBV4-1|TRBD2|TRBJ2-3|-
TGCGCCAGCAGCCAAGATCTTCCTAGCGGGGGGACAGATACGCAGTATTTT
CASSQDLPSGGTDTQYF
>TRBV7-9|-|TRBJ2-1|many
TGTGCCAGCAGCCCTATGGGGGTCTTCTCCTACAATGAGCAGTTCTTC
CASSPMGVFSYNEQFF
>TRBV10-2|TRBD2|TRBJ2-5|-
TGCGCCAGCAGTGAGTCCGGACTAGCGGTGGGGACCCAGTACTTC
CASSESGLAVGTQYF
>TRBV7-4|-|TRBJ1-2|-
TGTGCCAGCAGCCTACTCCAGGGAACTAACTATGGCTACACCTTC
CASSLLQGTNYGYTF
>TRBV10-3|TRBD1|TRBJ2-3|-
TGTGCCATCAGTGAGGTGGGACAGGAGGTCACAGATACGCAGTATTTT
CAISEVGQEVTDTQYF
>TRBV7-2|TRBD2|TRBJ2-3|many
TGTGCCAGCAGCTCCTGGACTAGCGGATACACAGATACGCAGTATTTT
CASSSWTSGYTDTQYF